This TCR beta chain was identified in a study of T cell clonotyping in hematopoietic cell transplantation. V lost 7 bases and J lost 5; bases outside the gene matches: 16. The CDR3 spans 16 residues. The germline V gene encodes CDR1 LNHDA and CDR2 SQIVND (reference sequence). Measured with immunoSEQ multiplex PCR; TCRdb has only the in-frame clones, and not every one. The sample lists around 12,000 clones; about 86% were seen once. This rearrangement joins TRBV19 to TRBJ1-1; TRBD1 matches 7 bases. Sample: PBMCs, taken 100 days after allogeneic stem cell transplant. The receptor comes from a female patient aged 40-50 years who had an allogeneic stem cell transplant from a related donor, so T cells may come from the graft donor. Some clones in this sample may be carry-over from other donors' samples. In DNA, the CDR3 is TGTGCCAGTAAAGATAACAGGGGAAATGAGAGGACTGAAGCTTTCTTT. Translating gives CASKDNRGNERTEAFF. The whole variable domain, filled in from reference TRBV19 and TRBJ1-1, reads DGGITQSPKYLFRKEGQNVTLSCEQNLNHDAMYWYRQDPGQGLRLIYYSQIVNDFQKGDIAEGYSVSREKKESFPLTVTSAQKNPTAFYLCASKDNRGNERTEAFFGQGTRLTVV.